The clone carrying this T cell receptor (beta chain) was recorded once. The data originate from a study of blood T cell repertoires in COVID-19. With 2 bases removed from V and 0 bases from J, the gap between germline ends came to 14 bases. This CDR3 is built from 16 residues. From germline, CDR1 is GTSNPN and CDR2 SVGIG (reference sequence). Original methodology: Counts of nucleated cells, estimated from reference gene primer amplification, were obtained. Only in-frame clones appear in the TCRdb table, and some are missing; sequencing was by immunoSEQ multiplex PCR. The V and J calls and clone size were taken over from that table, and D and trimming were inferred from the DNA. The profile shows roughly 200,000 clones, around 80% of them singletons.

V is TRBV30 and J is TRBJ1-5; D perhaps matches TRBD1 (6 bases). Sequencing used peripheral blood. This clonotype originated in a man in his forties or fifties with active or convalescent COVID-19. The CDR3 protein is CAWSRGGGLSNQPQHF. The CDR3 DNA follows: TGTGCCTGGAGTCGCGGGGGGGGGCTTAGCAATCAGCCCCAGCATTTT. The full variable domain, with the rest looked up from reference TRBV30 and TRBJ1-5, is SQTIHQWPATLVQPVGSPLSLECTVEGTSNPNLYWYRQAAGRGLQLLFYSVGIGQISSEVPQNLSASRPQDRQFILSSKKLLLSDSGFYLCAWSRGGGLSNQPQHFGDGTRLSIL.